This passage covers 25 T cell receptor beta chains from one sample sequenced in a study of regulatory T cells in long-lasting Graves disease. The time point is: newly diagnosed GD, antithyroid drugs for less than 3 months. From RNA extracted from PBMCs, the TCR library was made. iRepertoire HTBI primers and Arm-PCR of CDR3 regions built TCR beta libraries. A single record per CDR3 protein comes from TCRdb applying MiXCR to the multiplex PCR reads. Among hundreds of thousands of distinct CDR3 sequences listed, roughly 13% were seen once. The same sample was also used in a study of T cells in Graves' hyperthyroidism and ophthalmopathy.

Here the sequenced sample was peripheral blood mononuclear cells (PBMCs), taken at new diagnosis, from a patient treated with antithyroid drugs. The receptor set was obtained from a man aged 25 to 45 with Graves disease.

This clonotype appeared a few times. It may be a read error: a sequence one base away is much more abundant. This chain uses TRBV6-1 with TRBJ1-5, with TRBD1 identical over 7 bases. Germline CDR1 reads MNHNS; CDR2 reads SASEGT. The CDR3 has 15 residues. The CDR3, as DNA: TGTGCCAGCAGGACAGGGTTCGCGAGCAATCAGCCCCGGCATTTT. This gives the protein CASRTGFASNQPRHF.

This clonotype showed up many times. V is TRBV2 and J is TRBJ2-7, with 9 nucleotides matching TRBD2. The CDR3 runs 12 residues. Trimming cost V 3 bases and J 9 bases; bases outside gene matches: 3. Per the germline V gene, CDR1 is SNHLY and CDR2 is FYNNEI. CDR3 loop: CASSDTAGGQYF. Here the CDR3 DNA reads TGTGCCAGCAGTGATACAGCGGGAGGGCAGTACTTC. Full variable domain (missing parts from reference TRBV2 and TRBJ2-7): EPEVTQTPSHQVTQMGQEVILRCVPISNHLYFYWYRQILGQKVEFLVSFYNNEISEKSEIFDDQFSVERPDGSNFTLKIRSTKLEDSAMYFCASSDTAGGQYFGPGTRLTVT.

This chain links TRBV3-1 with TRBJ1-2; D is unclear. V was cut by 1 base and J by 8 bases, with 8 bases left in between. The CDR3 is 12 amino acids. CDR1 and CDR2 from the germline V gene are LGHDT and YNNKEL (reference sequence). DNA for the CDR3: TGTGCCAGCAGCCAAGGCGTGGTAGGCTACACCTTC. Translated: CASSQGVVGYTF.

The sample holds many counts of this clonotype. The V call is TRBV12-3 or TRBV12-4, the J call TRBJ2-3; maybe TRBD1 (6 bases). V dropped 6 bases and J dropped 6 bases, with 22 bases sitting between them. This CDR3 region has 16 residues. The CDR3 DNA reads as TGTGCCAGCAGCCAACAGGGTACGGCCCTCACGGATACGCAGTATTTT. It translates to CASSQQGTALTDTQYF.

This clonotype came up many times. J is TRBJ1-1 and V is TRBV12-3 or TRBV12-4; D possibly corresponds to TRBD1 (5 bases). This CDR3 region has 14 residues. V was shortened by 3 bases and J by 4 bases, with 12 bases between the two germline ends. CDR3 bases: TGTGCCAGCAGTTTCACCGGGGCGGGCACTGAAGCTTTCTTT. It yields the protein CASSFTGAGTEAFF.

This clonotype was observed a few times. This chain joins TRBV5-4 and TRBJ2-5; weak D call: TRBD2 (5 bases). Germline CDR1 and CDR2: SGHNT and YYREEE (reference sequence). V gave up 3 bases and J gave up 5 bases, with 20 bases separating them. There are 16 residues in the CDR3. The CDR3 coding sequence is TGTGCCAGCAGCTCGTGGGGAGTTAGTGGTGCGGAGACCCAGTACTTC. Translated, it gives CASSSWGVSGAETQYF.

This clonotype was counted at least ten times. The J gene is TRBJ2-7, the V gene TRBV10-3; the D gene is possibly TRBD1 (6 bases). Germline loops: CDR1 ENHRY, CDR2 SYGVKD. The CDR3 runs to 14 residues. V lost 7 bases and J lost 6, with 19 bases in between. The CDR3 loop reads CAINVAGAGTEQYF. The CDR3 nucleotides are TGTGCCATCAATGTAGCAGGGGCGGGCACCGAGCAGTACTTC.

CDR3 coding DNA: TGTGCCACCTTCGGGGGCCTCCCACGAGGCGAGCAGTACTTC. Its translation is CATFGGLPRGEQYF. This chain connects TRBV2 to TRBJ2-7; D is perhaps TRBD1 or TRBD2 (6 bases each). Germline-derived CDR1 and CDR2 are SNHLY and FYNNEI. This CDR3 contains 14 residues. V was pared by 10 bases and J by 6 bases, with 22 bases between.

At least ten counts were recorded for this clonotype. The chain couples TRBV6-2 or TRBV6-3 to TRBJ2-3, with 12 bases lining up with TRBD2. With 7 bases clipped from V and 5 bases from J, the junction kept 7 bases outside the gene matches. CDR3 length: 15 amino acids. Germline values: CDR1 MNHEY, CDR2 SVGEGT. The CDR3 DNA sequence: TGTGCCAGCACCCGGACTAGCGGGAAGGTAGATACGCAGTATTTT. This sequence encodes CASTRTSGKVDTQYF.

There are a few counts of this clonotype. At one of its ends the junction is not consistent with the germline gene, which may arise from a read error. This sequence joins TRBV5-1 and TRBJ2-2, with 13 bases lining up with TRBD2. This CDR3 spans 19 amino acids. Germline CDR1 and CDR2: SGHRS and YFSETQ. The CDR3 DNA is TGCGCCAGCAGCTTGAGCACCGTAGGACTAGCGGGAGTCCCCGGGGAGCTGGTTTTT. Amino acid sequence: CASSLSTVGLAGVPGELVF.

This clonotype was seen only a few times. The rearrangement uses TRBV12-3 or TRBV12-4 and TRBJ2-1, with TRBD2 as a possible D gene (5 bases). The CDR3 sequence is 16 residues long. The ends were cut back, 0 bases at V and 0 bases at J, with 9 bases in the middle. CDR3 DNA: TGTGCCAGCAGTTTAGCGCCTAGCAGCTCCTACAATGAGCAGTTCTTC. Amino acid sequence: CASSLAPSSSYNEQFF.

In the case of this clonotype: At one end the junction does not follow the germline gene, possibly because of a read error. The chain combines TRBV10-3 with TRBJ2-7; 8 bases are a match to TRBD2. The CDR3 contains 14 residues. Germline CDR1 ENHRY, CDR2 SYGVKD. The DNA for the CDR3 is TGTTCCATCAGTGAGGAAGCGGGAGCCGCCGAGCAGTACTTC. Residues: CSISEEAGAAEQYF.

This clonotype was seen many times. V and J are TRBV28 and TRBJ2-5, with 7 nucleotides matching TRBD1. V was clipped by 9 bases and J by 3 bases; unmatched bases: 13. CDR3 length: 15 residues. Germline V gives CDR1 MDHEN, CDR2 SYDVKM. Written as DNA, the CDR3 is TGTGCCAGTCATAAAACAGGGGTTTTTAAAGAGACCCAGTACTTC. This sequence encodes CASHKTGVFKETQYF.

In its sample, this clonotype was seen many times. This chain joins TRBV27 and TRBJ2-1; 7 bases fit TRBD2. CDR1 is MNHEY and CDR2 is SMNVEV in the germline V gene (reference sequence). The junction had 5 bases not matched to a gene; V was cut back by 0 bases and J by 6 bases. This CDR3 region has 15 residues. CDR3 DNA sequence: TGTGCCAGCAGTTTATCTGCTAGCGGCCGCAATGAGCAGTTCTTC. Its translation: CASSLSASGRNEQFF.

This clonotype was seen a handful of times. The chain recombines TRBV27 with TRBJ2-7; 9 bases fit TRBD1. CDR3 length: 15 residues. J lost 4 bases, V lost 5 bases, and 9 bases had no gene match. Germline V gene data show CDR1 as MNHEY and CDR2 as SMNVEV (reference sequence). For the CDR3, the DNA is TGTGCCAGCAGTCAATTCGGGACAGGGTCGTACGAGCAGTACTTC. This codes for CASSQFGTGSYEQYF.

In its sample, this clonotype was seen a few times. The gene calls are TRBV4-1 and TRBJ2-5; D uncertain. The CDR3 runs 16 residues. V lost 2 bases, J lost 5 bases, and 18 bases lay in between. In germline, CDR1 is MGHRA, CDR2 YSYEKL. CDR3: CASSQLPAGMGETQYF. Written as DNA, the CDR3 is TGCGCCAGCAGCCAACTTCCGGCAGGAATGGGGGAGACCCAGTACTTC.

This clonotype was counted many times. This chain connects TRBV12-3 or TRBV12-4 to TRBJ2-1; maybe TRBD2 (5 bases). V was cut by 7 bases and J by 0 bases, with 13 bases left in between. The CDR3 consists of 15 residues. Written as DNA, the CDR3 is TGTGCCAGCACCTCTGAGGGTAGCTCCTACAATGAGCAGTTCTTC. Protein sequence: CASTSEGSSYNEQFF.

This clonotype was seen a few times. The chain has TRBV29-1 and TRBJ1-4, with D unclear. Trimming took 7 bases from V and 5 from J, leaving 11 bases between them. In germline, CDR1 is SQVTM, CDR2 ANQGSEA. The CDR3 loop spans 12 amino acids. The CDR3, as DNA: TGCAGCGGCCGGGGAGAGAATGAAAAACTGTTTTTT. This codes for CSGRGENEKLFF.

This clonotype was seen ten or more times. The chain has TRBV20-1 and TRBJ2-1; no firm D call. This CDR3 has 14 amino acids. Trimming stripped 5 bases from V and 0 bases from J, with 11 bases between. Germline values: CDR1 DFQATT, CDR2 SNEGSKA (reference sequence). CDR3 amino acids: CSARLSSSYNEQFF. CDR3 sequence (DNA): TGCAGTGCTCGATTGAGCAGCTCCTACAATGAGCAGTTCTTC.

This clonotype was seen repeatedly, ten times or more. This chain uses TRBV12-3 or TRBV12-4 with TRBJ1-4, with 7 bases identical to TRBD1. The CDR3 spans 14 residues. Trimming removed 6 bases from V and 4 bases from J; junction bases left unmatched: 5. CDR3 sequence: CASRRDRNNEKLFF. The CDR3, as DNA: TGTGCCAGCAGGAGGGACAGAAATAATGAAAAACTGTTTTTT.

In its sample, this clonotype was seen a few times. The chain's CDR3 is CASSEGGGIPEAFF. CDR3 nucleotide sequence: TGTGCCAGTAGTGAAGGAGGGGGGATCCCTGAAGCTTTCTTT. The chain recombines TRBV19 with TRBJ1-1; tentatively, D is TRBD1 (6 bases). Germline V gene data show CDR1 as LNHDA and CDR2 as SQIVND (reference sequence). The V end was cut by 5 bases, the J end by 6 bases, with 16 bases between. The CDR3 length is 14 residues. The full variable domain, its missing parts supplied by reference TRBV19 and TRBJ1-1, is DGGITQSPKYLFRKEGQNVTLSCEQNLNHDAMYWYRQDPGQGLRLIYYSQIVNDFQKGDIAEGYSVSREKKESFPLTVTSAQKNPTAFYLCASSEGGGIPEAFFGQGTRLTVV.

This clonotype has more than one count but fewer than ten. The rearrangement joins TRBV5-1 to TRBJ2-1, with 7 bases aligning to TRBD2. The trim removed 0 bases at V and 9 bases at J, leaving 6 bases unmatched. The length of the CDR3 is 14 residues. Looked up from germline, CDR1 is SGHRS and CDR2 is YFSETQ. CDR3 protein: CASSLGTRVREQFF. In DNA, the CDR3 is TGCGCCAGCAGCTTGGGGACTAGGGTTCGTGAGCAGTTCTTC.

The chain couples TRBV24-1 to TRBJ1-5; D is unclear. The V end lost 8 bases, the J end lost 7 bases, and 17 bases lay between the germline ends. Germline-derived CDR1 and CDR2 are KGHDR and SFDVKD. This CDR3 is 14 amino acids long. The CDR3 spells CATNTAGREQPQHF. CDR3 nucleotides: TGTGCCACCAACACGGCGGGGAGAGAACAGCCCCAGCATTTT.

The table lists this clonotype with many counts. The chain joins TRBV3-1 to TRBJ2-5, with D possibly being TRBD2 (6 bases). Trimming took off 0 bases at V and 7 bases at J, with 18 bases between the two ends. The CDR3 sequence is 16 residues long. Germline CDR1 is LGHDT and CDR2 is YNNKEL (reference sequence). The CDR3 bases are TGTGCCAGCAGCCAAGATCCCTGGGGGAGGTTTGCGACCCAGTACTTC. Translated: CASSQDPWGRFATQYF.

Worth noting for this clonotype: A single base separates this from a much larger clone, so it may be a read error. CDR3 protein: CVSSGGSGRVNEQYF. Here the CDR3 DNA reads TGTGTCAGCTCGGGTGGAAGTGGCAGGGTCAACGAGCAGTACTTC. This sequence joins TRBV18 and TRBJ2-7; TRBD1 might be the D (5 bases). The CDR3 runs 15 residues. Germline CDR1 reads KGHSH; CDR2 reads LQKENI.